A single sample gave rise to the 3 T cell receptor beta chains below, sequenced in a study of T cells in tuberculosis. Here immunoSEQ multiplex PCR was the method, and the copy in TCRdb shows in-frame clones only, minus some. The sample lists roughly 92,000 clones, approximately 90% occurring once. Cells were sorted from thawed PBMC rested overnight and stained with GMM-loaded CD1B tetramer, viability dye and anti-CD3. C32 glucose monomycolate from Rhodococcus equi was loaded onto the CD1B tetramers. Input material: CD1b-GMM tetramer-negative cells sorted from PBMCs. All receptors derive from an adult woman with latent tuberculosis.

The chain combines TRBV5-4 with TRBJ1-2; 8 bases are shared with TRBD1. This CDR3 contains 15 residues. The ends lost 4 bases at V and 3 bases at J; junction bases unmatched: 8. Per germline, CDR1 SGHNT and CDR2 YYREEE (reference sequence). CDR3 loop: CASSQPGTGYYGYTF. Here the CDR3 DNA reads TGTGCCAGCAGCCAACCCGGGACAGGTTACTATGGCTACACCTTC.

This chain uses TRBV28 with TRBJ1-2; D remains ambiguous. CDR3 length: 13 residues. Deletions cut 6 bases from V and 8 bases from J, with 16 bases between. Per germline, CDR1 MDHEN and CDR2 SYDVKM. CDR3 DNA sequence: TGTGCCAGCAGCTGGGCCCTCCGATACGGCTACACCTTC. It yields the protein CASSWALRYGYTF.

The chain is built from TRBV7-8 and TRBJ2-7; D call uncertain. Germline assignment: CDR1 SGHVS and CDR2 FQNEAQ. This CDR3 has 14 residues. V was shortened by 1 base and J by 4 bases, with 11 bases between the two germline ends. Written as DNA, the CDR3 is TGTGCCAGCAGCTTAGGGGTTGGGCAATACGAGCAGTACGTC. Its translation is CASSLGVGQYEQYV.